The 19 T cell receptor beta chains given below trace back to one sample, sequenced in a study of graft-versus-host responses after intestinal transplantation. Clones were read by immunoSEQ multiplex PCR, and TCRdb kept only the in-frame ones, dropping some. The table has 10,000 or so clones, roughly 94% seen once; the top ten hold roughly 2.2%. The sequencing here drew on PBMCs, taken 8 days after intestinal transplant. All receptors come from a human patient who received an intestinal transplant, so some T cells may come from the graft donor.

This clone was found a few times. The chain has TRBV27 and TRBJ2-2, with TRBD2 identical over 9 bases. The junction had 7 bases not matched to a gene; V was cut back by 4 bases and J by 7 bases. The CDR3 spans 15 residues. Germline loops: CDR1 MNHEY, CDR2 SMNVEV (reference sequence). The CDR3 DNA follows: TGTGCCAGCAGTTACGGCGGGGGGGATATCGGGGAGCTGTTTTTT. It codes for CASSYGGGDIGELFF.

The V and J genes are TRBV29-1 and TRBJ1-2; no reliable D call. V was pared by 1 base and J by 2 bases, with 11 bases between. The CDR3 has 14 amino acids. CDR1 and CDR2 from the germline V gene are SQVTM and ANQGSEA. This CDR3 reads CSVEGEIPNYGYTF. CDR3 DNA: TGCAGCGTTGAAGGAGAGATACCCAACTATGGCTACACCTTC.

This chain links TRBV2 with TRBJ2-7, with D tentatively TRBD1 or TRBD2 (6 bases each). Germline loops: CDR1 SNHLY, CDR2 FYNNEI. The CDR3 consists of 11 residues. With 10 bases removed from V and 7 bases from J, the gap between germline ends came to 14 bases. The CDR3 DNA follows: TGTGCCACCCTGATAGGGGGGGAGCAGTACTTC. It yields the protein CATLIGGEQYF.

CDR3 DNA: TGTGCCAGCAGCAGTGTATGTAAGCCACAAAGTCGGGCCAACGTCCTGACTTTC. This sequence encodes CASSSVCKPQSRANVLTF. V usage is TRBV7-7 and J usage is TRBJ2-6; the D is unclear. The CDR3 extends over 18 amino acids. CDR1 and CDR2 from the germline V gene are SSHAT and FNYEAQ (reference sequence). Trimming removed 5 bases from V and 5 bases from J, with 22 bases in between.

This chain joins TRBV19 and TRBJ2-3, with D maybe TRBD1 (6 bases). The CDR3 extends over 15 amino acids. Germline loops: CDR1 LNHDA, CDR2 SQIVND (reference sequence). The ends were cut back, 1 base at V and 2 bases at J, with 10 bases in the middle. This CDR3 reads CASSIGQGLTDTQYF. The CDR3 region has the DNA TGTGCCAGTAGTATAGGTCAGGGGCTCACAGATACGCAGTATTTT.

The CDR3 DNA sequence: TGTGCCAGCAGTTTATTTCCCCGACAGGGCTATAGCAATCAGCCCCAGCATTTT. Translation gives CASSLFPRQGYSNQPQHF. J is TRBJ1-5 and V is TRBV28, with 7 nucleotides matching TRBD1. The CDR3 runs to 18 residues. Trimming removed 1 base from V and 0 bases from J; junction bases left unmatched: 9. Per the germline V gene, CDR1 is MDHEN and CDR2 is SYDVKM. Drawing the rest from reference TRBV28 and TRBJ1-5, the complete variable domain is DVKVTQSSRYLVKRTGEKVFLECVQDMDHENMFWYRQDPGLGLRLIYFSYDVKMKEKGDIPEGYSVSREKKERFSLILESASTNQTSMYLCASSLFPRQGYSNQPQHFGDGTRLSIL.

The gene calls are TRBV7-6 and TRBJ2-7; no reliable D call. This CDR3 comprises 15 residues. V lost 0 bases, J lost 4 bases, and 13 bases lay in between. CDR1 and CDR2 (germline): SGHVS, FNYEAQ. The CDR3 DNA follows: TGTGCCAGCAGCTTAGCGCAGAGAGGTTGGTACGAGCAGTACTTC. It codes for CASSLAQRGWYEQYF.

The rearrangement links TRBV5-1 to TRBJ2-5; D gene uncertain. Germline V gene lookup returns CDR1 SGHRS and CDR2 YFSETQ. V dropped 0 bases and J dropped 4 bases, with 19 bases sitting between them. There are 17 residues in the CDR3. CDR3 loop: CASSLEAGFTGIETQYF. CDR3 coding DNA: TGCGCCAGCAGCTTGGAGGCTGGTTTCACTGGGATAGAGACCCAGTACTTC.

The rearrangement links TRBV29-1 to TRBJ2-1, with D perhaps TRBD2 (6 bases). Trimming took off 4 bases at V and 6 bases at J, with 13 bases between the two ends. The CDR3 consists of 13 residues. Germline CDR1 reads SQVTM; CDR2 reads ANQGSEA. CDR3 in amino acids: CSVADGGSNEQFF. CDR3 DNA: TGCAGCGTTGCGGACGGGGGATCCAATGAGCAGTTCTTC.

The chain recombines TRBV27 with TRBJ2-3, with D maybe TRBD1 (8 bases). Trimming took 3 bases from V and 4 from J, leaving 14 bases between them. The germline V gene encodes CDR1 MNHEY and CDR2 SMNVEV (reference sequence). The length of the CDR3 is 15 residues. CDR3 region: CASSLAQGGADTQYF. CDR3 coding DNA: TGTGCCAGCAGTTTGGCACAGGGGGGGGCAGATACGCAGTATTTT.

This chain joins TRBV5-1 and TRBJ2-5; D is possibly TRBD2 (6 bases). Per the germline V gene, CDR1 is SGHRS and CDR2 is YFSETQ. With 0 bases removed from V and 7 bases from J, the gap between germline ends came to 19 bases. The CDR3 runs 16 residues. The CDR3: CASSLDVWGVYRTQYF. The DNA of the CDR3 is TGCGCCAGCAGCTTGGATGTTTGGGGGGTATATCGGACCCAGTACTTC.

V usage is TRBV7-9 and J usage is TRBJ2-7, with D maybe TRBD1 (6 bases). Germline V gives CDR1 SEHNR, CDR2 FQNEAQ (reference sequence). Trimming stripped 6 bases from V and 0 bases from J, with 12 bases between. This CDR3 contains 14 residues. Written as DNA, the CDR3 is TGTGCCAGCAGTTCCCGGGACAACTCCTACGAGCAGTACTTC. Translating it yields CASSSRDNSYEQYF.

CDR3 protein: CASSRDNYGYTF. The CDR3 nucleotides are TGTGCCAGCAGCCGGGACAACTATGGCTACACCTTC. V gene TRBV2 combines with J gene TRBJ1-2; tentatively, D is TRBD1 (5 bases). The V end was cut by 6 bases, the J end by 2 bases, with 7 bases between. The germline V gene has CDR1 SNHLY and CDR2 FYNNEI. The CDR3 spans 12 residues.

This sequence joins TRBV28 and TRBJ1-1; D unresolved. Trimming shortened V by 4 bases and J by 7 bases, and 4 bases separated the two germline ends. The CDR3 runs 10 residues. Germline CDR1 and CDR2: MDHEN and SYDVKM. The CDR3 DNA sequence: TGTGCCAGCAGTTATGGTGAAGCTTTCTTT. Encoded protein: CASSYGEAFF.

V gene TRBV5-1 combines with J gene TRBJ2-4, with 13 bases aligning to TRBD2. After removal of 3 bases from V and 6 bases from J, the junction contained 0 bases not matched to a gene. Germline V gene lookup returns CDR1 SGHRS and CDR2 YFSETQ. The CDR3 runs 14 residues. The CDR3 here is CASSWTSGGNIQYF. The DNA of the CDR3 is TGCGCCAGCAGCTGGACTAGCGGGGGAAACATTCAGTACTTC.

V gene TRBV7-9 combines with J gene TRBJ1-2; D is unresolved. Between the trimmed V and J ends, which lost 2 bases and 0 bases, there was a span of 13 bases. CDR1 is SEHNR and CDR2 is FQNEAQ in the germline V gene (reference sequence). The CDR3 is 16 residues long. Written as DNA, the CDR3 is TGTGCCAGCAGCTTAACTCCCGACACTACTAACTATGGCTACACCTTC. It encodes CASSLTPDTTNYGYTF.

The gene calls are TRBV10-3 and TRBJ1-6; D call uncertain. The V gene's germline CDR1 is ENHRY and CDR2 SYGVKD. This CDR3 is 16 amino acids long. V shed 0 bases and J shed 3 bases, with 9 bases lying between them. This CDR3 is CAISESRADYNSPLHF. CDR3 coding DNA: TGTGCCATCAGTGAGTCGAGAGCGGACTATAATTCACCCCTCCACTTT.

This clone was detected only once. This chain connects TRBV7-2 to TRBJ2-5; weak D call: TRBD1 (5 bases). The germline CDR1 and CDR2 sequences are SGHTA and FQGNSA. The CDR3 runs 13 residues. The germline V and J ends were trimmed by 6 bases and 1 base, with 9 bases remaining between them. The CDR3 here is CASSLTVQETQYF. The CDR3 DNA sequence: TGTGCCAGCAGTCTGACAGTCCAAGAGACCCAGTACTTC. The whole variable domain, filled in from reference TRBV7-2 and TRBJ2-5, reads GAGVSQSPSNKVTEKGKDVELRCDPISGHTALYWYRQSLGQGLEFLIYFQGNSAPDKSGLPSDRFSAERTGGSVSTLTIQRTQQEDSAVYLCASSLTVQETQYFGPGTRLLVL.

This chain joins TRBV4-1 and TRBJ2-5; 8 positions match TRBD2. Germline V lookup: CDR1 MGHRA, CDR2 YSYEKL. The CDR3 is made up of 16 amino acids. The V gene end was trimmed by 0 bases and the J gene end by 5 bases; junction bases not matched to a gene: 8. Here the CDR3 DNA reads TGCGCCAGCAGCCAAGATCCGACTAGCGTTGGGGAGACCCAGTACTTC. Translated: CASSQDPTSVGETQYF.